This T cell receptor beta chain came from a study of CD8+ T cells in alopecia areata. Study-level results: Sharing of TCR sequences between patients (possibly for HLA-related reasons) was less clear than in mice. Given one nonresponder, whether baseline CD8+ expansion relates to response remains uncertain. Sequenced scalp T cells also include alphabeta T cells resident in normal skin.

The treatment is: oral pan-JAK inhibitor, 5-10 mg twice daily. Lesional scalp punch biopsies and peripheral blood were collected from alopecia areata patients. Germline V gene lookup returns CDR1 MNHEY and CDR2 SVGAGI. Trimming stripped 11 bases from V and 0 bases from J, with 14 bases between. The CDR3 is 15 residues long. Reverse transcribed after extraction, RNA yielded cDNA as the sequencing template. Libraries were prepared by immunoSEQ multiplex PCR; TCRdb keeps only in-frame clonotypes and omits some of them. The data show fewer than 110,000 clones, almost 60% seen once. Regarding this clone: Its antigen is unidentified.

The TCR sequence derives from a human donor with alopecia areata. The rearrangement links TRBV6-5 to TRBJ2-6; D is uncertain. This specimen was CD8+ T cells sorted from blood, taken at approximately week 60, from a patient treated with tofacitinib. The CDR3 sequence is CAARSPHSGANVLTF. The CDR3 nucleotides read TGTGCCGCGCGGTCGCCGCACTCTGGGGCCAACGTCCTGACTTTC.